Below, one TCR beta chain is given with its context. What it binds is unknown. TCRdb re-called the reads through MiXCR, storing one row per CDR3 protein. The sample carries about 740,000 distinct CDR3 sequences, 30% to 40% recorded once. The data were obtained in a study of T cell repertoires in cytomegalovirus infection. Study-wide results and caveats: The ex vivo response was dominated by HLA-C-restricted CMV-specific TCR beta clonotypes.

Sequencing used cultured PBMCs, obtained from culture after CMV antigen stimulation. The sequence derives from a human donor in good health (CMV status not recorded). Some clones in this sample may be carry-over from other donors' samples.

CDR3 sequence reads: CATGGHSNQPQHF. CDR3 sequence (DNA): TGTGCCACTGGGGGTCATAGCAATCAGCCCCAGCATTTT. The chain has TRBV15 and TRBJ1-5; D perhaps matches TRBD1 (5 bases). In germline, CDR1 is LNHNV, CDR2 YYDKDF (reference sequence). Deletions cut 9 bases from V and 0 bases from J, with 9 bases between. The length of the CDR3 is 13 residues.